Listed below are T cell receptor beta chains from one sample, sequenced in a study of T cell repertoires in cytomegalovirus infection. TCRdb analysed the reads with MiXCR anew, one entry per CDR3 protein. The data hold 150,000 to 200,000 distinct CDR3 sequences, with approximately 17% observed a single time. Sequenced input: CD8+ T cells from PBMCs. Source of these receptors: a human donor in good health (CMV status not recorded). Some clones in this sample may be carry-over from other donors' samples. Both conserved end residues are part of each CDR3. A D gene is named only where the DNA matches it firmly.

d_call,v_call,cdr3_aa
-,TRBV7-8,CASSLDSLEQFF
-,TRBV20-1,CSAKTDSSYNSPLHF
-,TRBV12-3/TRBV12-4,CASSPRRHNEKLFF
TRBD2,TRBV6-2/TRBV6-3,CASSYSRTSGAQDTQYF
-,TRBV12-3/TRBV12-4,CASSGVGDNQPQHF
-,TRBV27,CASSPSAGDSYNEQFF
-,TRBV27,CASSLSGYSSYNEQFF
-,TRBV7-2,CASSPPAPGEETQYF
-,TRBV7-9,CASSLEGGEAQHF
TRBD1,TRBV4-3,CASSRDWDSLDEQYF
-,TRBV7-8,CASSVRVSAPDTQYF
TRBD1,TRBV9,CASSVDRDNTEAFF
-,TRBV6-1,CASSESGGAGQPQHF
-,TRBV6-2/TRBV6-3,CASSPTENYGYTF
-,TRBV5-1,CASSFRGPGANVLTF
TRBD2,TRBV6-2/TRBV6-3,CASSYRLAGVAKNIQYF
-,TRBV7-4,CASSLVIGFSGNTIYF
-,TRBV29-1,CSVDRDGYTF
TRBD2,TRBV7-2,CASSLDFSSGVYQETQYF
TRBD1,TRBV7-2,CASNGQGFPYEQYF
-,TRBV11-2,CASRSGGGSTDTQYF
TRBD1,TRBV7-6,CASSVDRDRSYEQYF
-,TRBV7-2,CASSLASKSEQFF
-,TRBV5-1,CASSSAGHTEAFF
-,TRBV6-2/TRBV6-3,CASSSRGSGANVLTF
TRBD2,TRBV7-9,CASSPRLAGAYNEQFF
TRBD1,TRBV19,CASNPTLPEGQAEAFF
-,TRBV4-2,CASSQVIYEQFF
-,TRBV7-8,CASSLDRGPAPLHF
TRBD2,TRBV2,CASSEGWGGLTDTQYF
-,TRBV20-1,CSAHPSREQYF
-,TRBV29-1,CSVEFVNGYTF
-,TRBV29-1,CSVVALGHRYDIQYF
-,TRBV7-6,CASSPFSRGSTDTQYF
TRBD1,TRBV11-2,CASSFWGQSIRTQYF
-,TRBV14,CASSQSGLGGEQFF
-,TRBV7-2,CASSSGHLFSYNSPLHF